This T cell receptor (beta chain) was sequenced in a study of response to subunit inactivated influenza vaccine. The study's findings and limits: Seasonal influenza vaccination, on each occasion, was suggested by the authors to recruit few new T cells.

This CDR3 spans 15 amino acids. Trimming shortened V by 4 bases and J by 1 base, and 12 bases separated the two germline ends. Germline assignment: CDR1 SGHRS and CDR2 YFSETQ. This clonotype showed up just a few times. What it binds is unknown. TCRdb fed the RT-PCR reads into MiXCR, producing one record per CDR3 protein. This repertoire shows 490,000 or so distinct CDR3 sequences, approximately 7.1% found once; its top ten account for approximately 12%. The sample here was PBMCs from blood, taken less than 25 months after vaccination. The V gene is TRBV5-1, the J gene TRBJ2-1, with D perhaps TRBD1 (6 bases). This receptor was obtained from a man between 50 and 69 years old who received an inactivated influenza vaccine. The CDR3 region is CASSPATGSYNEQFF. The CDR3 DNA follows: TGCGCCAGCAGCCCCGCGACAGGATCCTACAATGAGCAGTTCTTC. The whole variable domain, remainder taken from reference TRBV5-1 and TRBJ2-1, is KAGVTQTPRYLIKTRGQQVTLSCSPISGHRSVSWYQQTPGQGLQFLFEYFSETQRNKGNFPGRFSGRQFSNSRSEMNVSTLELGDSALYLCASSPATGSYNEQFFGPGTRLTVL.